The next 10 T cell receptor beta chains were all read from a single sample in a study of T cells after yellow fever vaccination. TCRdb re-called the 5' RACE reads with MiXCR, one entry per CDR3 protein. Of more than 65,000 distinct CDR3 sequences listed, around 7.8% were seen once; the top ten hold approximately 28%. The material was CD8+ T cells sorted from PBMCs, obtained 10 to 11 days after the first yellow fever vaccination. All receptors derive from a man between 18 and 35 years old who received the YFV17D yellow fever vaccine.

V gene TRBV27 combines with J gene TRBJ1-2; 9 bases fit TRBD1. Germline CDR1 is MNHEY and CDR2 is SMNVEV (reference sequence). This CDR3 is built from 12 residues. V lost 5 bases to trimming and J lost 6 bases; unmatched junction nucleotides: 1. The CDR3 protein is CASSTGGNGYTF. CDR3 DNA sequence: TGTGCCAGCAGTACAGGGGGCAATGGCTACACCTTC.

This clonotype was recorded at least ten times. Written as DNA, the CDR3 is TGCGCCAGCAGCTTACCAGGGGGCATCAACACTGAAGCTTTCTTT. Amino acid sequence: CASSLPGGINTEAFF. The V and J genes are TRBV5-1 and TRBJ1-1; TRBD1 matches 8 bases. This CDR3 comprises 15 residues. Germline V lookup: CDR1 SGHRS, CDR2 YFSETQ. J lost 2 bases, V lost 2 bases, and 5 bases had no gene match.

This clonotype was found many times. The chain has TRBV28 and TRBJ2-3; TRBD2 matches 8 bases. CDR1 is MDHEN and CDR2 is SYDVKM in the germline V gene. V was clipped by 5 bases and J by 2 bases; unmatched bases: 9. The CDR3 contains 16 residues. CDR3 region: CASSPSRAGDTDTQYF. DNA for the CDR3: TGTGCCAGCAGTCCGTCTCGAGCGGGGGACACAGATACGCAGTATTTT.

This clonotype was counted ten times or more. The chain joins TRBV6-5 to TRBJ2-5, with D hard to call. Trimming stripped 8 bases from V and 14 bases from J, with 18 bases between. From germline, CDR1 is MNHEY and CDR2 SVGAGI. This CDR3 has 11 residues. DNA for the CDR3: TGTGCCAGCCGCCCTTTCCATCCGCCCTACTTC. Protein: CASRPFHPPYF.

This clonotype was observed a few times. The V gene is TRBV28, the J gene TRBJ1-2; D gene unclear. The CDR3 is 14 amino acids. Trimming took off 1 base at V and 8 bases at J, with 14 bases between the two ends. Germline V gene sequence: CDR1 MDHEN, CDR2 SYDVKM. CDR3 sequence (DNA): TGTGCCAGCAGTTTATATCTGGAACCGAGGGGCTACACCTTC. Protein sequence: CASSLYLEPRGYTF.

This chain connects TRBV5-4 to TRBJ2-5; no definite D call. The CDR3 sequence is 16 residues long. CDR1 and CDR2 (germline): SGHNT, YYREEE (reference sequence). V lost 0 bases to trimming and J lost 0 bases, with 12 bases between them. The CDR3 sequence is CASSLAVGLNQETQYF. The CDR3 coding sequence is TGTGCCAGCAGCTTGGCCGTAGGTCTTAACCAAGAGACCCAGTACTTC.

This clonotype was observed a handful of times. The V and J genes are TRBV29-1 and TRBJ1-1, with D perhaps TRBD1 (6 bases). The ends were cut back, 3 bases at V and 5 bases at J, with 16 bases in the middle. CDR1 is SQVTM, CDR2 ANQGSEA, per germline. The CDR3 has 14 residues. CDR3 amino acids: CSVETGEGITEAFF. The CDR3 DNA sequence: TGCAGCGTTGAGACAGGCGAGGGGATAACTGAAGCTTTCTTT.

Ten or more counts support this clonotype. The CDR3 DNA is TGCGCCAGCAGCCAAGAGGGCGGATTCACCGGGGAGCTGTTTTTT. As protein: CASSQEGGFTGELFF. The J gene is TRBJ2-2, the V gene TRBV4-1; D remains unclear. The CDR3 has 15 amino acids. V was cut by 0 bases and J by 4 bases, with 9 bases left in between. CDR1 MGHRA and CDR2 YSYEKL come from the germline V gene.

This clonotype was seen at least ten times. This chain connects TRBV7-6 to TRBJ2-7; TRBD2 aligns across 8 bases. CDR1 and CDR2 from the germline V gene are SGHVS and FNYEAQ. The CDR3 totals 15 residues. The junction had 9 bases not matched to a gene; V was cut back by 5 bases and J by 3 bases. The CDR3 reads CASSLRRGAYYEQYV. The CDR3 bases are TGTGCCAGCAGCCTGAGGCGGGGGGCTTACTACGAGCAGTACGTC.

This clonotype showed up many times. The gene calls are TRBV9 and TRBJ2-1; the match to TRBD2 covers 8 bases. V lost 0 bases and J lost 3; bases outside the gene matches: 5. Germline V gene data show CDR1 as SGDLS and CDR2 as YYNGEE. CDR3 size: 16 residues. The CDR3 region has the DNA TGTGCCAGCAGCGTAGCTGAGCGGGGGAACTACAATGAGCAGTTCTTC. Encoded protein: CASSVAERGNYNEQFF.